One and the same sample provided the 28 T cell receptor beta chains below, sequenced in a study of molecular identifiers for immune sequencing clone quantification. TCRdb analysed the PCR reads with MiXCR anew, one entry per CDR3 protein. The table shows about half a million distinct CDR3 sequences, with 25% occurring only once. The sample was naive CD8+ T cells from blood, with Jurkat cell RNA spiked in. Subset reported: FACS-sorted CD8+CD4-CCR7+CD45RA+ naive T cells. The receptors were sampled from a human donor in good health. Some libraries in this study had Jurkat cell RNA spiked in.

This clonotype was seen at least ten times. The DNA of the CDR3 is TGTGCCAGCAGCTTTCCGGCGGGACAGGACCAAGAGACCCAGTACTTC. It codes for CASSFPAGQDQETQYF. This chain uses TRBV7-9 with TRBJ2-5; 8 bases map to TRBD1. This CDR3 is 16 amino acids long. V was clipped by 3 bases and J by 0 bases; unmatched bases: 6. Per germline, CDR1 SEHNR and CDR2 FQNEAQ (reference sequence).

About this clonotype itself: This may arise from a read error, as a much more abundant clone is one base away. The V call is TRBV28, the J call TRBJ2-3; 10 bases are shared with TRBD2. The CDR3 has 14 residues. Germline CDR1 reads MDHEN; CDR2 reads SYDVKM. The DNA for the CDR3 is TGTGCCTGCAGTTTGGAGCGGGAGGGAGATACGCAGTATTTT. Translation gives CACSLEREGDTQYF.

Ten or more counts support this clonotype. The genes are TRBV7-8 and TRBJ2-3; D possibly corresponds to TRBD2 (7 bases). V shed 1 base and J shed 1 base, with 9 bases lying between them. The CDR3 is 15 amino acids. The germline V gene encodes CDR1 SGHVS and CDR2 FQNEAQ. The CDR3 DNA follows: TGTGCCAGCAGCTTAGTGGGGGGGCGCACAGATACGCAGTATTTT. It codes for CASSLVGGRTDTQYF.

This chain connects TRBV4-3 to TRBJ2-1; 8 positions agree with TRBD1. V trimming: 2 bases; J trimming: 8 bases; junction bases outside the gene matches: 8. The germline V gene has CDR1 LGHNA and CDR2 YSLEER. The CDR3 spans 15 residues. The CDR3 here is CASSQTPDRVDEQFF. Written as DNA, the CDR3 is TGCGCCAGCAGCCAAACGCCGGACAGGGTCGATGAGCAGTTCTTC.

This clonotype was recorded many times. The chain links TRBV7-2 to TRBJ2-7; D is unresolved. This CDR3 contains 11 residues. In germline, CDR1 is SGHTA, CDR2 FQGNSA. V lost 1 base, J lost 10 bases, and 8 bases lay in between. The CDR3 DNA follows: TGTGCCAGCAGCTTAGGAGTAGTCCAGTACTTC. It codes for CASSLGVVQYF.

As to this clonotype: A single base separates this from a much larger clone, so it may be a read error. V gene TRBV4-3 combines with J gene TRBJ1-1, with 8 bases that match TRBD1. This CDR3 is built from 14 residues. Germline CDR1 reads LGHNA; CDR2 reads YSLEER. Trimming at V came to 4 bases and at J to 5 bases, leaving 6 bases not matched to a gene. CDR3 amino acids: CASSPATGGTEAFF. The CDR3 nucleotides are TGCGCCAGCAGCCCCGCCACAGGGGGTACTGAAGCTTTCTTT.

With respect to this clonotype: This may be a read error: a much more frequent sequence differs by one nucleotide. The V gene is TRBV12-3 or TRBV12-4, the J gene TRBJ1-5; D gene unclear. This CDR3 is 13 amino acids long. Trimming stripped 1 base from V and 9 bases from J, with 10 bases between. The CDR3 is CASSLDRAPPQHF. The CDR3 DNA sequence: TGTGCCAGCAGTTTAGATCGGGCCCCGCCCCAGCATTTT.

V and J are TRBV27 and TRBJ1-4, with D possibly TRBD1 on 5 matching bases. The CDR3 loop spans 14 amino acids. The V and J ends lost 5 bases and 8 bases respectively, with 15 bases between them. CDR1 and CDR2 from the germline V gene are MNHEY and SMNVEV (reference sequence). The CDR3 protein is CASSTPGGNEKLFF. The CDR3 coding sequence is TGTGCCAGCAGTACCCCCGGGGGTAACGAAAAACTGTTTTTT.

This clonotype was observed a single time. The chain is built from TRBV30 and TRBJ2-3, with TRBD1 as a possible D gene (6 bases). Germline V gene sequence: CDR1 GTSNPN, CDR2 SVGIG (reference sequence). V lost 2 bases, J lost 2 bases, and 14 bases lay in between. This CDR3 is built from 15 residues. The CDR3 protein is CAWSPSGANTDTQYF. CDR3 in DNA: TGTGCCTGGAGTCCTTCAGGGGCTAACACAGATACGCAGTATTTT.

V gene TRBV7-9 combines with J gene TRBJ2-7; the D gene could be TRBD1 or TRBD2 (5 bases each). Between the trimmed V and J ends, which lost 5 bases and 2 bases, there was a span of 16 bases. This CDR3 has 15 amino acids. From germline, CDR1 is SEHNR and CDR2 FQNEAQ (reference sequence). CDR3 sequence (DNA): TGTGCCAGCAGCCCCCAGGGAGAGAGGGCCTACGAGCAGTACTTC. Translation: CASSPQGERAYEQYF.

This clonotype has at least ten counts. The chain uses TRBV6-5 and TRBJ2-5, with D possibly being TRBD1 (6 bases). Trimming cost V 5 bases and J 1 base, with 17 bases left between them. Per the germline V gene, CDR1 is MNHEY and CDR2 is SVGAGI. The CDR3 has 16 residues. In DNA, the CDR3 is TGTGCCAGCAGTCAAGAAAACGGACAGCCCCAAGAGACCCAGTACTTC. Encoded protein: CASSQENGQPQETQYF.

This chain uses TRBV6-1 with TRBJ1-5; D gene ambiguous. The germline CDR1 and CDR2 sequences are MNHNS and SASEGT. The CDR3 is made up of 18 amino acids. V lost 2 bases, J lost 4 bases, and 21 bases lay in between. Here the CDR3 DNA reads TGTGCCAGCAGTGAATCTTCTAGAAACCAGGTTCTGAATCAGCCCCAGCATTTT. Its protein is CASSESSRNQVLNQPQHF.

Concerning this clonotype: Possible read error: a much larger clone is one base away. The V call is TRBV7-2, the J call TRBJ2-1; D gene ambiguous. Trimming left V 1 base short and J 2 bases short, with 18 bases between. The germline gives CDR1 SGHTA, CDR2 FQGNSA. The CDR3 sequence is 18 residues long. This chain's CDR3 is CASSLVSSLSLAYNEQFF. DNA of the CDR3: TGTGCCAGCAGCTTAGTAAGCTCTCTGTCGTTAGCCTACAATGAGCAGTTCTTC.

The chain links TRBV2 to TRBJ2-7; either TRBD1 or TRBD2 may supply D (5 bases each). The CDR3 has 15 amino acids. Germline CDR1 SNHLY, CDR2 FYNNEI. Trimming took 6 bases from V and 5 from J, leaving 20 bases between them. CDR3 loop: CASRDLGRNYDEQYF. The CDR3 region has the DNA TGTGCCAGCAGAGACCTGGGACGGAACTACGACGAGCAGTACTTC.

CDR3 sequence (DNA): TGTGCCAGCAGTCTCGGACCCTATGAAAAACTGTTTTTT. Translating gives CASSLGPYEKLFF. J is TRBJ1-4 and V is TRBV27; D is undetermined. The V end was cut by 5 bases, the J end by 6 bases, with 10 bases between. Per the germline V gene, CDR1 is MNHEY and CDR2 is SMNVEV (reference sequence). The CDR3 is 13 amino acids.

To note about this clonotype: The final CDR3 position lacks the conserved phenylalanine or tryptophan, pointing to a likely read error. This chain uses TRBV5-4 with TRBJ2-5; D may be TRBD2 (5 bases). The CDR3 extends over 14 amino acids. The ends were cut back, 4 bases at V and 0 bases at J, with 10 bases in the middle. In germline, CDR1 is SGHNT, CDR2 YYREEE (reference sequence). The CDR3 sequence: CASSPGGNQETQYI. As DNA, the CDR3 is TGTGCCAGCAGCCCCGGAGGAAACCAAGAGACCCAGTACATC.

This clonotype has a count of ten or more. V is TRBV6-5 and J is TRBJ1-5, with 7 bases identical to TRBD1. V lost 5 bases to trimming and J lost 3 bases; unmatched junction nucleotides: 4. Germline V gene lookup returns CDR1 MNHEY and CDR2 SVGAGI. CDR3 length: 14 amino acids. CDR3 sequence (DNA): TGTGCCAGCAGTGCGACAGGGATCAATCAGCCCCAGCATTTT. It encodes CASSATGINQPQHF.

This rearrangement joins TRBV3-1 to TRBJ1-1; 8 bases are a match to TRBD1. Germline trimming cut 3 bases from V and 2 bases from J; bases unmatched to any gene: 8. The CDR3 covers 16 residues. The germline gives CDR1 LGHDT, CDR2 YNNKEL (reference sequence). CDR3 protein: CASSQEGDRINTEAFF. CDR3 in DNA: TGTGCCAGCAGCCAGGAGGGGGACAGGATCAACACTGAAGCTTTCTTT. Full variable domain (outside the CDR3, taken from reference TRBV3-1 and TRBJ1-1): DTAVSQTPKYLVTQMGNDKSIKCEQNLGHDTMYWYKQDSKKFLKIMFSYNNKELIINETVPNRFSPKSPDKAHLNLHINSLELGDSAVYFCASSQEGDRINTEAFFGQGTRLTVV.

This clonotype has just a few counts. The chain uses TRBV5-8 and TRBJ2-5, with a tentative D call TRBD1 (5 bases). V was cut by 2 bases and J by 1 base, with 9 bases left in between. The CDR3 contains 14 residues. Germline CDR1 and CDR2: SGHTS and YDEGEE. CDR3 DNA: TGTGCCAGCAGCTTTCGCAGGGCCCAAGAGACCCAGTACTTC. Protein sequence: CASSFRRAQETQYF.

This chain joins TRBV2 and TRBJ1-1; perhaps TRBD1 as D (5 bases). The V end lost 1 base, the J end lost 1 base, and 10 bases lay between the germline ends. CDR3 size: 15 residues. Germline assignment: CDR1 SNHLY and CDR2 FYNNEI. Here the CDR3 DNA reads TGTGCCAGCAGTGAAGATACAGGATGGAACACTGAAGCTTTCTTT. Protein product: CASSEDTGWNTEAFF.

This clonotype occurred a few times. The CDR3 here is CASRHDRKNYGYTF. CDR3 sequence (DNA): TGTGCCAGCAGGCATGACAGGAAGAACTATGGCTACACCTTC. V and J are TRBV6-2 or TRBV6-3 and TRBJ1-2; a weak D match, TRBD1 (6 bases). This CDR3 is built from 14 residues. Trimming cost V 6 bases and J 2 bases, with 13 bases left between them. Germline assignment: CDR1 MNHEY and CDR2 SVGEGT.

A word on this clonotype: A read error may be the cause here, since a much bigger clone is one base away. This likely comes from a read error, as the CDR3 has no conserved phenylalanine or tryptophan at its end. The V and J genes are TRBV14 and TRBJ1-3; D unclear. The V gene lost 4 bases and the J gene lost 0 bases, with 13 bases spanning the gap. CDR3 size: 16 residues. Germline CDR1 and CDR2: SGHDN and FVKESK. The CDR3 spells CASSRDQIRSGNTIYL. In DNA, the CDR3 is TGTGCCAGCAGCCGAGACCAGATTCGCTCTGGAAACACCATATATCTT.

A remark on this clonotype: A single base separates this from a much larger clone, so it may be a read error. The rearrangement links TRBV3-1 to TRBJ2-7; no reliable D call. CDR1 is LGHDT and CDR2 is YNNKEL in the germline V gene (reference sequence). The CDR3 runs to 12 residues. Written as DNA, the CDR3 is TGTGCCAGCGGCCAAGTGGGATACTGGCAGTACTTC. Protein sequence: CASGQVGYWQYF.

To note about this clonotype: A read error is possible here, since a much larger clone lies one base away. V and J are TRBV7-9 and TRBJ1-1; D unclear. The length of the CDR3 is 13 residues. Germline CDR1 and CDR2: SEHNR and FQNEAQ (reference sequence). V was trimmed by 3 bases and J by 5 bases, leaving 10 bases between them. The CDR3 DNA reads TGTGCCAGCAGCTTTACAAGGAGTACTGAAGCTTTCTTT. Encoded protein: CASSFTRSTEAFF.

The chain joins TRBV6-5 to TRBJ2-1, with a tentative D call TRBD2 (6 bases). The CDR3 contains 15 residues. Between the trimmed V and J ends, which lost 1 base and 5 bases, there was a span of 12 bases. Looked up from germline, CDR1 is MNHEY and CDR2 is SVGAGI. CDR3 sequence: CASSYYGSNNNEQFF. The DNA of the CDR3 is TGTGCCAGCAGTTACTACGGGAGTAATAACAATGAGCAGTTCTTC.

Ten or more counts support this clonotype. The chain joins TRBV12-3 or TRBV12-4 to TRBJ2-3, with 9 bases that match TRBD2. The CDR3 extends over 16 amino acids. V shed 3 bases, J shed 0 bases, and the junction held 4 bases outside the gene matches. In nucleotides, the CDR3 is TGTGCCAGCAGTTTCTCCCTAGCGGGGAGCACAGATACGCAGTATTTT. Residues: CASSFSLAGSTDTQYF.

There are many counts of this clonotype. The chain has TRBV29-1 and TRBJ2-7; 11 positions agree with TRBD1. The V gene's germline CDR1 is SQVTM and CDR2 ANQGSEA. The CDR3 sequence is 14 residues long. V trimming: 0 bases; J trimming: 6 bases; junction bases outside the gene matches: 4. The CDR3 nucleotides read TGCAGCGTTGAAGACCCGGGACAGGGGGTCGAGCAGTACTTC. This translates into CSVEDPGQGVEQYF.

The CDR3 spells CASSLLTAYEQYF. Here the CDR3 DNA reads TGTGCCAGCAGCCTACTAACGGCATACGAGCAGTACTTC. The chain is built from TRBV7-9 and TRBJ2-7; D ambiguous. The V and J ends lost 5 bases and 4 bases respectively, with 12 bases between them. CDR3 length: 13 amino acids. Germline V gene sequence: CDR1 SEHNR, CDR2 FQNEAQ (reference sequence).